This is a list of T cell receptor beta chains from one sample in a study of control samples from healthy donors and cancer patients. Measured with immunoSEQ multiplex PCR; TCRdb has only the in-frame clones, and not every one. The table includes roughly 130,000 clones, about 88% detected once. The source material was blood. These TCRs come from a man between 45 and 60 years old in good health. Each CDR3 is given without its conserved first and last residue. Clone size is given for some rows only: seen once, a few or many times, or a class if the clone is expanded.

.	TRBJ1-2	TRBV19	ASSIVGTGDGYT
once	TRBJ2-6	TRBV5-1	ASSPQSSGANVLT
.	TRBJ1-2	TRBV30	AWSRQGAAMAYGYT
.	TRBJ2-3	TRBV9	ASSVGPPGATQY
.	TRBJ2-1	TRBV29-1	SVGQGPGEQF
.	TRBJ1-2	TRBV28	ASSLTGVGYT
.	TRBJ2-7	TRBV19	ASSITGNGLHEQY
.	TRBJ1-3	TRBV5-6	ASSLGLHSGNTIY
.	TRBJ1-5	TRBV6-5	ASSYNSNQPQH
few	TRBJ1-1	TRBV18	ASSGGVGGTEAF